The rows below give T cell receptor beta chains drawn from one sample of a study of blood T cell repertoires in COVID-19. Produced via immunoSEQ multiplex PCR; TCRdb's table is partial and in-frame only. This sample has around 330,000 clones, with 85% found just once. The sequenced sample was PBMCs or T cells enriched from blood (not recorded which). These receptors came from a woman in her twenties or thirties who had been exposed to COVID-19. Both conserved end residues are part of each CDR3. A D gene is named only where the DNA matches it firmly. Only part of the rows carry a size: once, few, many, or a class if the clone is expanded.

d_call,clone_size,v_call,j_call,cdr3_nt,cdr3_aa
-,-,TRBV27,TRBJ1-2,TGTGCCAGCAGTTTATCGGGGACATTTGGCTACACCTTC,CASSLSGTFGYTF
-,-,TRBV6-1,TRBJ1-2,TGTGCCAGCAGTGAAATCGGCGGAAGCTATGGCTACACCTTC,CASSEIGGSYGYTF
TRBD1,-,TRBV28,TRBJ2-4,TGTGCCAGCTCCTTATTCGACAGGGCCATAGCCAAAAACATTCAGTACTTC,CASSLFDRAIAKNIQYF
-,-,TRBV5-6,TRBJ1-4,TGTGCCAGCAGCTTGGTCCAAAATGAAAAACTGTTTTTT,CASSLVQNEKLFF
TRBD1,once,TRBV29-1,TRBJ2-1,TGCAGCGTTGAGAAGGTCGGACAGGGAAGCTACAATGAGCAGTTCTTC,CSVEKVGQGSYNEQFF
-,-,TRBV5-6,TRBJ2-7,TGTGCCAGCAGCTTAGGCCATTGGACAAACAACTACGAGCAGTACTTC,CASSLGHWTNNYEQYF
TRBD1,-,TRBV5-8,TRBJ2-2,TGTGCCAGCAGCTTGGGACAGGGAGAGACCGGGGAGCTGTTTTTT,CASSLGQGETGELFF
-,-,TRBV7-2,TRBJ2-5,TGTGCCAGCAGCTTACCACGGGAGACCCAGTACTTC,CASSLPRETQYF
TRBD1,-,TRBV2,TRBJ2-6,TGTGCCAGCAGGAGGACAGGGAGCACTGGGGCCAACGTCCTGACTTTC,CASRRTGSTGANVLTF
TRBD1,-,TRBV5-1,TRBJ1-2,TGCGCCAGCAGCTTGGGCGATACAGGGGGCGATGGCTACACCTTC,CASSLGDTGGDGYTF